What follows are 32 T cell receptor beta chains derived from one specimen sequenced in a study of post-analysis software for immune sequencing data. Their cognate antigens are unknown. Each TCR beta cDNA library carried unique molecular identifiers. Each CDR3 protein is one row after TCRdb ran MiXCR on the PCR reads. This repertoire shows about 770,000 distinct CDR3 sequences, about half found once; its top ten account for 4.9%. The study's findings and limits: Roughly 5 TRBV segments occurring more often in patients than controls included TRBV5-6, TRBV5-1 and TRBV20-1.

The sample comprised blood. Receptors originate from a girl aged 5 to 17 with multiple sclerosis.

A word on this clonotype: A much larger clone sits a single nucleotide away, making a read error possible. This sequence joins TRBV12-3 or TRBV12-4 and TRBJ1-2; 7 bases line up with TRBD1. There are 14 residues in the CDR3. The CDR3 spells CVSRYGQDSYGYTF. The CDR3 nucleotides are TGTGTCAGCAGATACGGACAGGATTCCTATGGCTACACCTTC.

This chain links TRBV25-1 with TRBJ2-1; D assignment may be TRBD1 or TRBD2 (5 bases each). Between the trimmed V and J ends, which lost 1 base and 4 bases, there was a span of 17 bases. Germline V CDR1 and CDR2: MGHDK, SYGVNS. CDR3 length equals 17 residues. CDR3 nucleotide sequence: TGTGCCAGCAGTGAATCCGTGGGGGAGAAGTTTTACAATGAGCAGTTCTTC. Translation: CASSESVGEKFYNEQFF.

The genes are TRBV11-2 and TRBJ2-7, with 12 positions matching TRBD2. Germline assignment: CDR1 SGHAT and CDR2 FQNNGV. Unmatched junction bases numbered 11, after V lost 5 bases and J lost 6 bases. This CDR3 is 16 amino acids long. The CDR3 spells CASSGRLAGDSTEQYF. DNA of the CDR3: TGTGCCAGCAGCGGACGACTAGCGGGAGACTCTACCGAGCAGTACTTC.

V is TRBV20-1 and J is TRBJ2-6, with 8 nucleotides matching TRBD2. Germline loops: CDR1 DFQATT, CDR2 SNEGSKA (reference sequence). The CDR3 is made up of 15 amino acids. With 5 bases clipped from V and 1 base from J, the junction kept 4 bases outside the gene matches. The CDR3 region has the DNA TGCAGTGCTCACGCGGGGGGTTCTGGGGCCAACGTCCTGACTTTC. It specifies CSAHAGGSGANVLTF.

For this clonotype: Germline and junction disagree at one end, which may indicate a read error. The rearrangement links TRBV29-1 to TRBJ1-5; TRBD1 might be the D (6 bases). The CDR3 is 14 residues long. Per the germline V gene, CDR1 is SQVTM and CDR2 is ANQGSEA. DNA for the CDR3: TGCAGCGCCGGGACAAGAAATAGCAATCAACCCCAGCATTTT. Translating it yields CSAGTRNSNQPQHF.

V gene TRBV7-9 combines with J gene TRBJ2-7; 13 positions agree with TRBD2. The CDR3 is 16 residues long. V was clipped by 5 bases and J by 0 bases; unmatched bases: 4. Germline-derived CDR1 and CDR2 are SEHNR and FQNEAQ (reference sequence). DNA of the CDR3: TGTGCCAGCAGCCCGGGACTAGCGGGATTCTCCTACGAGCAGTACTTC. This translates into CASSPGLAGFSYEQYF. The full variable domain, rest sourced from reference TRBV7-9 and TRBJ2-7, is DTGVSQNPRHKITKRGQNVTFRCDPISEHNRLYWYRQTLGQGPEFLTYFQNEAQLEKSRLLSDRFSAERPKGSFSTLEIQRTEQGDSAMYLCASSPGLAGFSYEQYFGPGTRLTVT.

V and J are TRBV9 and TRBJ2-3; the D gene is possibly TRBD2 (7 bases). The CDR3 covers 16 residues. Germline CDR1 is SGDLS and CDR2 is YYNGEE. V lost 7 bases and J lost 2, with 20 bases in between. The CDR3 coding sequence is TGTGCCAGCGGGGGGGGCGACAGGTCCACCACAGATACGCAGTATTTT. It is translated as CASGGGDRSTTDTQYF.

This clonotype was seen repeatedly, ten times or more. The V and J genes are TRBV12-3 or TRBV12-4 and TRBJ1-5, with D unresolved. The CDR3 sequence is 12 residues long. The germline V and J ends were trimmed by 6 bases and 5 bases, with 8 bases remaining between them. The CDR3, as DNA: TGTGCCAGCAGGTCAAGGGATCAGCCCCAGCATTTT. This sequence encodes CASRSRDQPQHF.

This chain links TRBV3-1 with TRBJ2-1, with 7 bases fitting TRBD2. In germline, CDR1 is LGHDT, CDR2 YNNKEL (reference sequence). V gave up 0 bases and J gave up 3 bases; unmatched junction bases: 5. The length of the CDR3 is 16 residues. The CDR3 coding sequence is TGTGCCAGCAGCCAAGATATTAGCGGGCGCTACAATGAGCAGTTCTTC. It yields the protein CASSQDISGRYNEQFF.

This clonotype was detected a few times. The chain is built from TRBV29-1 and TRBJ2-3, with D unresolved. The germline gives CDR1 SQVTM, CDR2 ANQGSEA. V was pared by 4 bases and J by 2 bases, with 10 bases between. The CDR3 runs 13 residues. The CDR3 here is CSVGPRTTDTQYF. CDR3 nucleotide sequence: TGCAGCGTTGGGCCCCGAACCACAGATACGCAGTATTTT.

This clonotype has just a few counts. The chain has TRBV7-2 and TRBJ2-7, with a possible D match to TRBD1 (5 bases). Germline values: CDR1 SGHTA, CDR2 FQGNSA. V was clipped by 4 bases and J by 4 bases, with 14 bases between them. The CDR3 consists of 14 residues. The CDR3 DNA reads TGTGCCAGCAGCTCCCCAGGGTCCCGATACGAGCAGTACTTC. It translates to CASSSPGSRYEQYF. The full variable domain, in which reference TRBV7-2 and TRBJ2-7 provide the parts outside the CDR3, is GAGVSQSPSNKVTEKGKDVELRCDPISGHTALYWYRQSLGQGLEFLIYFQGNSAPDKSGLPSDRFSAERTGGSVSTLTIQRTQQEDSAVYLCASSSPGSRYEQYFGPGTRLTVT.

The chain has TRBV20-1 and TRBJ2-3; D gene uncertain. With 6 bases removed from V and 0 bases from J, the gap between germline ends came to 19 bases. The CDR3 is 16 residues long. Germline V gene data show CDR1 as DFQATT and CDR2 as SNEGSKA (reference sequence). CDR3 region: CSATTPTNSSTDTQYF. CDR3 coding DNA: TGCAGTGCCACAACCCCGACGAATTCTAGCACAGATACGCAGTATTTT.

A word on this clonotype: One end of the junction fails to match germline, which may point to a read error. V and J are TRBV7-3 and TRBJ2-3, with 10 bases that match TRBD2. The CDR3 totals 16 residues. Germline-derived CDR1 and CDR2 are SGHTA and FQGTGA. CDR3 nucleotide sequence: TGTGCCAGCAGCTCTCCTAGCGGGGGACCCACAGATATGCAGTATTTT. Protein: CASSSPSGGPTDMQYF.

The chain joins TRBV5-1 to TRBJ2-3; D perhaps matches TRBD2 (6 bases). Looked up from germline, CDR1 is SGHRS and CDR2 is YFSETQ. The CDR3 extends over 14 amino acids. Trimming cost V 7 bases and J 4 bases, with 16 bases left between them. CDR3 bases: TGCGCCAGCGAGTCGGAGGGCCATCCAGATACGCAGTATTTT. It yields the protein CASESEGHPDTQYF.

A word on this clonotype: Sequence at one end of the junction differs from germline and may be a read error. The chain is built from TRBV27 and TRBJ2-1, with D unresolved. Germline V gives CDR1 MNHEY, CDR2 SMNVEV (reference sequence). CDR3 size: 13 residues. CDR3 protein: CASRLASYNEQFF. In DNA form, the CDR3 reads TGTGCCAGCCGTTTGGCCTCCTACAATGAGCAGTTCTTC.

In DNA, the CDR3 is TGTGCCAGCAGGCGCGACAGGGCATACCAAGAGACCCAGTACTTC. Translating gives CASRRDRAYQETQYF. The chain couples TRBV7-8 to TRBJ2-5; 7 nucleotides match TRBD1. The CDR3 has 15 amino acids. Losses at the gene ends were 6 bases for V and 0 bases for J; bases not matched to a gene: 7. CDR1 and CDR2 from the germline V gene are SGHVS and FQNEAQ.

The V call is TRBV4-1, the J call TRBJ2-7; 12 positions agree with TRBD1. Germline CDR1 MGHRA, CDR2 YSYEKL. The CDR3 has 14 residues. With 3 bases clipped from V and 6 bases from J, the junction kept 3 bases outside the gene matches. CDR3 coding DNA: TGCGCCAGCAGCCAGGGACAGGGGGCGAGCGAGCAGTACTTC. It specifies CASSQGQGASEQYF.

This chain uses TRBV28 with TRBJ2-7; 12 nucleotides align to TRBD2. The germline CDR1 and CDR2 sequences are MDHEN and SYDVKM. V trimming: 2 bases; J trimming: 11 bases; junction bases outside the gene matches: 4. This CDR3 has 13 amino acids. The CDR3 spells CASSLVLAGGEYF. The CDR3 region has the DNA TGTGCCAGCAGTTTAGTACTAGCGGGAGGCGAGTACTTC.

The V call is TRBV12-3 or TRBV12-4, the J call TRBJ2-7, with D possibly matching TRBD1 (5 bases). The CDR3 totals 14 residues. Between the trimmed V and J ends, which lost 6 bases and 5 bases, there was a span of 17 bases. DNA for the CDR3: TGTGCCAGCAGCCTTCAGGGTGCGTACGACGAGCAGTACTTC. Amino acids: CASSLQGAYDEQYF.

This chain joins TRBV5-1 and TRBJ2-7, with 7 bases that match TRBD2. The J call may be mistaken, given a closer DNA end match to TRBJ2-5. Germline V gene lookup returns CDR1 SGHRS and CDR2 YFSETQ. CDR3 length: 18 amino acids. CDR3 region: CASSLTLAGAEIGETQYF. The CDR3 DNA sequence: TGCGCCAGCAGCTTGACTCTGGCGGGAGCGGAAATAGGAGAGACCCAGTACTTC.

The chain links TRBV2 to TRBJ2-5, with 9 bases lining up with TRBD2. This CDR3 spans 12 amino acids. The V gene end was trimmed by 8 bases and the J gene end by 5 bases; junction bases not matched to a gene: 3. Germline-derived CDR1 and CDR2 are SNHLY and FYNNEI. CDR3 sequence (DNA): TGTGCCAGCGATGCGGGAGGGGAGACCCAGTACTTC. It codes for CASDAGGETQYF.

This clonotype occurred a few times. The CDR3 DNA is TGTGCCAGCAGGGACGGTTATTTAGAGACCCAGTACTTC. Protein sequence: CASRDGYLETQYF. This chain connects TRBV6-1 to TRBJ2-5; the D is unclear. The CDR3 is made up of 13 amino acids. Trimming took off 6 bases at V and 4 bases at J, with 12 bases between the two ends. Looked up from germline, CDR1 is MNHNS and CDR2 is SASEGT.

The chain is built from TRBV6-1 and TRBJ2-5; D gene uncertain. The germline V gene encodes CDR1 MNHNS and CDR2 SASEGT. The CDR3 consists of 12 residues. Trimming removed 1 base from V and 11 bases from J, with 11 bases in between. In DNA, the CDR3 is TGTGCCAGCAGTGAAGTAGGCAATGAGCAGTACTTC. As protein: CASSEVGNEQYF.

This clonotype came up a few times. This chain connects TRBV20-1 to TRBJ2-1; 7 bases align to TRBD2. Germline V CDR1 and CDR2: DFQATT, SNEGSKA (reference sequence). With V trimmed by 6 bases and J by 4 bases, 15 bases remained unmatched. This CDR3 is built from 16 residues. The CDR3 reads CSAVSGRGGRYNEQFF. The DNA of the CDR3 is TGCAGTGCCGTATCTGGTCGGGGCGGGAGATACAATGAGCAGTTCTTC.

The CDR3 loop is CASSWTGGFIETQYF. In DNA, the CDR3 is TGTGCCAGCAGCTGGACAGGGGGCTTCATAGAGACCCAGTACTTC. The chain joins TRBV12-3 or TRBV12-4 to TRBJ2-5; 11 bases are shared with TRBD1. V dropped 6 bases and J dropped 4; count of bases not matched to a gene: 7. The CDR3 contains 15 residues.

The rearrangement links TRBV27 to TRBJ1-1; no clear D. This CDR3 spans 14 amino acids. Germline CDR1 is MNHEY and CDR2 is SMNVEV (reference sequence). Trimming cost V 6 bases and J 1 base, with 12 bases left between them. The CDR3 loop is CASSPINGNTEAFF. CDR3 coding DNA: TGTGCCAGCAGCCCGATAAACGGGAACACTGAAGCTTTCTTT.

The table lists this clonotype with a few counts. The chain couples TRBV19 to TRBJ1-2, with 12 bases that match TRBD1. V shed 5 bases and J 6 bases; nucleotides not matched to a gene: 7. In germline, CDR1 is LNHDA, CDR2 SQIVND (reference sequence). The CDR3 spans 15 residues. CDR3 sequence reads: CASSPGTGGLNGYTF. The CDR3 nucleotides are TGTGCCAGTAGTCCCGGGACAGGGGGCTTAAATGGCTACACCTTC.

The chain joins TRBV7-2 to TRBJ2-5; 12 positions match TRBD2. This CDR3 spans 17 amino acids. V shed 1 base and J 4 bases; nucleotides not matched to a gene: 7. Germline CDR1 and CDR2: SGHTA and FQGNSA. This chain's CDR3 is CASSLDGTSGLGETQYF. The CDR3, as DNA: TGTGCCAGCAGCTTAGATGGGACTAGCGGGCTGGGAGAGACCCAGTACTTC.

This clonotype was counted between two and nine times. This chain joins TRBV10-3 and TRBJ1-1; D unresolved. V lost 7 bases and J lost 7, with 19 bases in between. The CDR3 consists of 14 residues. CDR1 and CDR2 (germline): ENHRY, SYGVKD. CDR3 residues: CAINRAGEASEAFF. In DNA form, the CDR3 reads TGTGCCATCAATAGAGCTGGGGAGGCCAGTGAAGCTTTCTTT.

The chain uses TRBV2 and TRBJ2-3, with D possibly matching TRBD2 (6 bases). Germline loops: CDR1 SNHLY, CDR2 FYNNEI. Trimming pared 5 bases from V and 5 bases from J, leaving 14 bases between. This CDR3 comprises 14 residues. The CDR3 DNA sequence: TGTGCCAGCAGTCTGCGGGATATTATAGATACGCAGTATTTT. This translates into CASSLRDIIDTQYF.

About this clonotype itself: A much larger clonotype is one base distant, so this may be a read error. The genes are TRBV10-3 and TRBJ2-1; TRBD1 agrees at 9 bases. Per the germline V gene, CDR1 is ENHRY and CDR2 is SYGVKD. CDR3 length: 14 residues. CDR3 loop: CAIRESGQGNEQFF. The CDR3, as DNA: TGTGCCATCAGGGAGTCGGGACAGGGCAATGAGCAGTTCTTC.

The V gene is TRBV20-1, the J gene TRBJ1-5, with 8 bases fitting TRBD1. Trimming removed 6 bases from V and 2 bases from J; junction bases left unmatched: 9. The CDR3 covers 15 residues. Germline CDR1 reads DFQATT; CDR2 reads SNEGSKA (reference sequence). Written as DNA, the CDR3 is TGCAGTGCCAGGAGGTCGGGACAGGGCAATCAGCCCCAGCATTTT. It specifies CSARRSGQGNQPQHF.